This is a list of T cell receptor beta chains from one sample in a study of CD8+ T cells in alopecia areata. Assay used: immunoSEQ multiplex PCR; TCRdb lists only in-frame clones, some missing. The repertoire has 60,000 to 70,000 clones, 40% to 50% of them found once; the top ten carry 17%. Here the sequenced sample was CD8+ T cells sorted from blood, taken at week 0. The receptors originated from a human donor with alopecia areata. Both conserved end residues are part of each CDR3. A D gene is named only where the DNA matches it firmly. For some rows the clone size is stated as once, few or many, or as a class when expanded; others skip it.

D	V	length	J	size	CDR3	DNA
NA	TRBV12-5	13	TRBJ1-1	NA	CASARGVNTEAFF	TGTGCTAGTGCAAGGGGGGTGAACACTGAAGCTTTCTTT
TRBD1	TRBV7-9	11	TRBJ2-5	few	CASSSGQGANF	TGTGCCAGCAGCTCCGGACAGGGAGCAAACTTC
NA	TRBV5-6	17	TRBJ1-1	once	CASSSIRPTEKDPEASF	TGTGCCAGCAGCTCAATTAGGCCGACGGAGAAGGACCCTGAAGCTTCCTTT
NA	TRBV29-1	16	TRBJ2-2	NA	CSVEFRTPTNTGELFF	TGCAGCGTTGAGTTTAGGACACCAACTAACACCGGGGAGCTGTTTTTT
TRBD2	TRBV9	18	TRBJ2-5	NA	CASSPRGTSGTVEETQYF	TGTGCCAGCAGCCCGCGTGGGACTAGCGGGACAGTTGAAGAGACCCAGTACTTC
NA	TRBV7-9	12	TRBJ2-3	few	CASSLMRNTQYF	TGTGCCAGCAGCTTAATGAGGAATACGCAGTATTTT
NA	TRBV25-1	11	TRBJ2-5	NA	CASSELRAMYF	TGTGCCAGCAGTGAATTGAGGGCCATGTACTTC
NA	TRBV5-5	15	TRBJ1-2	few	CASSLSPGTNYGYTF	TGTGCCAGCAGCTTGTCTCCGGGAACTAACTATGGCTACACCTTC
TRBD1	TRBV27	14	TRBJ2-7	NA	CASSSGTGGYEQYF	TGTGCCAGCAGTTCCGGGACAGGGGGCTACGAGCAGTACTTC
TRBD1	TRBV29-1	13	TRBJ2-7	NA	CSVQQGGGYEQYF	TGCAGCGTCCAACAGGGGGGTGGGTACGAGCAGTACTTC
TRBD2	TRBV29-1	13	TRBJ2-1	NA	CSVAASGDNEQFF	TGCAGCGTTGCGGCTAGCGGAGACAATGAGCAGTTCTTC
NA	TRBV7-2	13	TRBJ2-7	few	CASSFGRSYEQYF	TGTGCCAGCAGCTTTGGCAGATCCTACGAGCAGTACTTC
NA	TRBV28	15	TRBJ2-2	few	CASSLLQGNTGELFF	TGTGCCAGCAGTTTACTACAGGGGAACACCGGGGAGCTGTTTTTT
TRBD2	TRBV30	18	TRBJ2-1	NA	CAWSVSPYSSGRGNEQFF	TGTGCCTGGAGTGTATCCCCATACTCTAGCGGGAGAGGCAATGAGCAGTTCTTC
TRBD2	TRBV29-1	15	TRBJ2-1	many	CSVEVSSGTGGEQFF	TGCAGCGTTGAAGTTTCTAGCGGGACCGGTGGTGAGCAGTTCTTC
NA	TRBV9	14	TRBJ2-2	NA	CASSTTSSTGELFF	TGTGCCAGCAGCACCACTAGCAGCACCGGGGAGCTGTTTTTT
NA	TRBV27	15	TRBJ2-1	NA	CASSLWPTSRNEQFF	TGTGCCAGCAGTTTATGGCCGACTAGTAGGAATGAGCAGTTCTTC
NA	TRBV7-2	14	TRBJ2-5	NA	CASSLPGAGETQYF	TGTGCCAGCAGCCTCCCTGGGGCGGGAGAGACCCAGTACTTC
NA	TRBV9	11	TRBJ2-5	NA	CASGTTETQYF	TGTGCCAGCGGCACCACAGAGACCCAGTACTTC
TRBD1	TRBV29-1	14	TRBJ1-2	NA	CSVDGTGDIDGYTF	TGCAGCGTTGACGGGACAGGGGATATTGATGGCTACACCTTC
NA	TRBV29-1	15	TRBJ1-1	NA	CSVFIRAGLNTEAFF	TGCAGCGTTTTCATACGGGCGGGGTTGAACACTGAAGCTTTCTTT
TRBD1	TRBV11-2	14	TRBJ2-7	many	CASSFGTGSYEQYF	TGTGCCAGCAGCTTCGGGACAGGCTCCTACGAGCAGTACTTC
NA	TRBV6-1	15	TRBJ1-5	few	CASRPRGGGNQPQHF	TGTGCCAGCAGACCCAGGGGCGGGGGCAATCAGCCCCAGCATTTT